The 25 T cell receptor beta chains listed next were all sequenced from one sample in a study of OX40 agonist ivuxolimab in advanced cancers. Profiling relied on immunoSEQ multiplex PCR, and the TCRdb table lists in-frame clones only, not all of them. The data show more than 70,000 clones, roughly 92% seen once. The sequenced sample was CD4+ or CD8+ T cells sorted from blood, obtained in a trial of the OX40 agonist ivuxolimab. The receptors were gathered from an adult with an advanced solid tumor such as melanoma, head and neck, liver or kidney cancer.

This sequence joins TRBV5-6 and TRBJ2-4, with no clear D. This CDR3 contains 16 residues. Trimming left V 0 bases short and J 2 bases short, with 12 bases between. Per germline, CDR1 SGHDT and CDR2 YYEEEE. The DNA for the CDR3 is TGTGCCAGCAGCTTGGTAACAGAAGGAACCAAAAACATTCAGTACTTC. This gives the protein CASSLVTEGTKNIQYF.

This clone was seen a single time. The CDR3: CASSLASGGIEQFF. CDR3 bases: TGTGCCAGCAGCTTAGCTAGCGGCGGTATTGAGCAGTTCTTC. The chain uses TRBV11-3 and TRBJ2-1; 7 nucleotides line up with TRBD2. The CDR3 contains 14 residues. Germline CDR1 is SGHNT and CDR2 is YENEEA. Trimming cost V 1 base and J 9 bases; bases outside gene matches: 6.

This clone was found once. The V and J genes are TRBV29-1 and TRBJ2-3; tentatively, D is TRBD2 (6 bases). Looked up from germline, CDR1 is SQVTM and CDR2 is ANQGSEA. The CDR3 sequence is 13 residues long. Trimming removed 7 bases at V and 0 bases at J, with 11 bases between. This CDR3 is CSAASGSTDTQYF. CDR3 bases: TGCAGCGCCGCCAGCGGGAGCACAGATACGCAGTATTTT.

The chain is built from TRBV7-8 and TRBJ2-2; maybe TRBD1 (6 bases). Germline V gene lookup returns CDR1 SGHVS and CDR2 FQNEAQ. The CDR3 is 13 residues long. Trimming removed 5 bases at V and 4 bases at J, with 8 bases between. DNA for the CDR3: TGTGCCAGCAGCCGGGACATCACCGGGGAGCTGTTTTTT. Translation: CASSRDITGELFF.

This clone was seen a handful of times. This chain uses TRBV4-2 with TRBJ1-6; D gene unclear. Trimming took 4 bases from V and 7 from J, leaving 11 bases between them. The CDR3 is made up of 14 amino acids. Per germline, CDR1 LGHNA and CDR2 YNFKEQ. CDR3 in DNA: TGTGCCAGCAGCCCCACCGTCTGGAATTCACCCCTCCACTTT. Protein sequence: CASSPTVWNSPLHF.

The chain has TRBV5-1 and TRBJ2-4, with D tentatively TRBD1 (7 bases). The CDR3 is made up of 16 amino acids. The V end was cut by 1 base, the J end by 1 base, with 12 bases between. CDR1 SGHRS and CDR2 YFSETQ come from the germline V gene. In DNA form, the CDR3 reads TGCGCCAGCAGCTTGCCCCAGGGGGGTGCCAAAAACATTCAGTACTTC. Translation gives CASSLPQGGAKNIQYF.

This chain links TRBV28 with TRBJ1-5; 7 positions match TRBD1. The CDR3 has 15 residues. Germline CDR1 is MDHEN and CDR2 is SYDVKM. The V gene end was trimmed by 6 bases and the J gene end by 3 bases; junction bases not matched to a gene: 8. The CDR3 is CASRDSQGFNQPQHF. The CDR3 nucleotides are TGTGCCAGCAGGGATTCACAGGGGTTCAATCAGCCCCAGCATTTT.

The chain links TRBV2 to TRBJ1-2; D gene ambiguous. Germline-derived CDR1 and CDR2 are SNHLY and FYNNEI. The V end was cut by 6 bases, the J end by 4 bases, with 12 bases between. The CDR3 is 13 amino acids. In DNA form, the CDR3 reads TGTGCCAGCAGACGATCAGAGAGCTATGGCTACACCTTC. It is translated as CASRRSESYGYTF.

Here the CDR3 reads CASSLGTAGEQFF. In DNA form, the CDR3 reads TGCGCCAGCAGCCTAGGGACCGCGGGGGAGCAGTTCTTC. V and J are TRBV5-1 and TRBJ2-1; D is perhaps TRBD2 (6 bases). CDR1 and CDR2 from the germline V gene are SGHRS and YFSETQ. Trimming removed 4 bases from V and 10 bases from J, with 15 bases in between. The CDR3 sequence is 13 residues long.

The rearrangement uses TRBV7-2 and TRBJ1-2, with 7 positions matching TRBD1. V shed 1 base and J 0 bases; nucleotides not matched to a gene: 5. This CDR3 contains 16 residues. Germline lookup yields CDR1 SGHTA and CDR2 FQGNSA. The CDR3 here is CASSLVSGTANYGYTF. DNA for the CDR3: TGTGCCAGCAGCTTAGTGAGCGGGACAGCTAACTATGGCTACACCTTC. The full variable domain, in which reference TRBV7-2 and TRBJ1-2 provide the parts outside the CDR3, is GAGVSQSPSNKVTEKGKDVELRCDPISGHTALYWYRQSLGQGLEFLIYFQGNSAPDKSGLPSDRFSAERTGGSVSTLTIQRTQQEDSAVYLCASSLVSGTANYGYTFGSGTRLTVV.

The chain combines TRBV7-9 with TRBJ1-3; D is perhaps TRBD1 (5 bases). The CDR3 runs 16 residues. The germline gives CDR1 SEHNR, CDR2 FQNEAQ (reference sequence). V was shortened by 3 bases and J by 0 bases, with 12 bases between the two germline ends. The CDR3 DNA reads as TGTGCCAGCAGCTTGGGGGGGTTCTTCTCTGGAAACACCATATATTTT. It encodes CASSLGGFFSGNTIYF.

The chain links TRBV9 to TRBJ2-7; 10 positions agree with TRBD2. There are 17 residues in the CDR3. V was clipped by 0 bases and J by 7 bases; unmatched bases: 13. Germline CDR1 SGDLS, CDR2 YYNGEE. The CDR3 region is CASSVAPLAGALEEQYF. The CDR3 DNA reads as TGTGCCAGCAGCGTAGCTCCGCTAGCGGGAGCTTTAGAAGAGCAGTACTTC.

The rearrangement joins TRBV27 to TRBJ2-7; D unclear. V shed 7 bases and J shed 2 bases, with 18 bases lying between them. CDR3 size: 15 residues. Germline values: CDR1 MNHEY, CDR2 SMNVEV (reference sequence). The CDR3 region has the DNA TGTGCCAGCATCCCACACGGGCAAGGCCCCTACGAGCAGTACTTC. Its protein product is CASIPHGQGPYEQYF.

The rearrangement joins TRBV5-1 to TRBJ1-3, with D possibly matching TRBD1 (5 bases). Trimming cost V 4 bases and J 7 bases, with 15 bases left between them. The germline CDR1 and CDR2 sequences are SGHRS and YFSETQ. There are 14 residues in the CDR3. CDR3 coding DNA: TGCGCCAGCAGCCCGGGTTTCGGGGACAACACCATATATTTT. It translates to CASSPGFGDNTIYF.

This clone was seen only once. The V call is TRBV6-5, the J call TRBJ2-5; possible D gene TRBD2, 6 bases. Germline V CDR1 and CDR2: MNHEY, SVGAGI. V was clipped by 5 bases and J by 3 bases, with 16 bases between them. This CDR3 spans 15 amino acids. The CDR3 DNA follows: TGTGCCAGCAGTCCCCGGGATAGCGGCAAAGAGACCCAGTACTTC. The encoded protein is CASSPRDSGKETQYF.

This clone occurred a few times. V is TRBV18 and J is TRBJ1-1, with no clear D. In germline, CDR1 is KGHSH, CDR2 LQKENI. Trimming removed 2 bases from V and 2 bases from J, with 9 bases in between. The CDR3 length is 14 residues. The CDR3 DNA reads as TGTGCCAGCTCACCAACGCAGGTTAACACTGAAGCTTTCTTT. It is translated as CASSPTQVNTEAFF. Based on the CDR3 plus reference TRBV18 and TRBJ1-1, the full variable domain is NAGVMQNPRHLVRRRGQEARLRCSPMKGHSHVYWYRQLPEEGLKFMVYLQKENIIDESGMPKERFSAEFPKEGPSILRIQQVVRGDSAAYFCASSPTQVNTEAFFGQGTRLTVV.

This chain joins TRBV7-8 and TRBJ2-1; D possibly matches TRBD1 or TRBD2 (5 bases each). Trimming took off 3 bases at V and 0 bases at J, with 18 bases between the two ends. Germline V gene lookup returns CDR1 SGHVS and CDR2 FQNEAQ. The CDR3 is made up of 18 amino acids. CDR3 protein: CASSLGDLRANSYNEQFF. CDR3 nucleotides: TGTGCCAGCAGCTTGGGGGACCTACGAGCGAACTCCTACAATGAGCAGTTCTTC.

This chain joins TRBV5-1 and TRBJ1-2; D is uncertain. CDR1 and CDR2 from the germline V gene are SGHRS and YFSETQ. V shed 0 bases and J shed 0 bases, with 12 bases lying between them. This CDR3 spans 16 amino acids. The CDR3 spells CASSLEPGKANYGYTF. The CDR3, as DNA: TGCGCCAGCAGCTTGGAACCGGGAAAGGCTAACTATGGCTACACCTTC.

The chain carries TRBV7-2 and TRBJ2-7; 10 nucleotides line up with TRBD2. The CDR3 has 14 amino acids. The V gene's germline CDR1 is SGHTA and CDR2 FQGNSA. V trimming: 5 bases; J trimming: 6 bases; junction bases outside the gene matches: 7. CDR3 in DNA: TGTGCCAGCAGCCTACTAGCGGGACCCGCCGAGCAGTACTTC. It translates to CASSLLAGPAEQYF.

The chain combines TRBV29-1 with TRBJ1-1; D is unclear. Germline-derived CDR1 and CDR2 are SQVTM and ANQGSEA. Trimming took off 0 bases at V and 0 bases at J, with 8 bases between the two ends. CDR3 length equals 14 residues. The CDR3 region has the DNA TGCAGCGTTGAAGATACCCGGTTGAACACTGAAGCTTTCTTT. It yields the protein CSVEDTRLNTEAFF.

This chain joins TRBV28 and TRBJ1-2; TRBD1 matches at 7 bases. V was pared by 6 bases and J by 5 bases, with 6 bases of the junction left unmatched. Per germline, CDR1 MDHEN and CDR2 SYDVKM. The CDR3 has 13 residues. CDR3 protein: CASSGDSLYGYTF. CDR3 sequence (DNA): TGTGCCAGCAGCGGGGACAGCCTTTATGGCTACACCTTC.

The V call is TRBV6-1, the J call TRBJ1-2; no reliable D call. The CDR3 runs 13 residues. Trimming pared 0 bases from V and 4 bases from J, leaving 6 bases between. CDR1 and CDR2 from the germline V gene are MNHNS and SASEGT. The CDR3 coding sequence is TGTGCCAGCAGTGAAGCAGCCCGCTATGGCTACACCTTC. This sequence encodes CASSEAARYGYTF.

The genes are TRBV9 and TRBJ2-1; D is tentatively TRBD1 or TRBD2 (5 bases each). This CDR3 region has 18 residues. From germline, CDR1 is SGDLS and CDR2 YYNGEE. V lost 0 bases and J lost 0, with 16 bases in between. The DNA for the CDR3 is TGTGCCAGCAGCGTAGCGGGGCTGAGACTCGCCTCCTACAATGAGCAGTTCTTC. Translation: CASSVAGLRLASYNEQFF.

The chain links TRBV7-9 to TRBJ2-2; D remains unclear. CDR3 length: 15 amino acids. The germline V gene encodes CDR1 SEHNR and CDR2 FQNEAQ (reference sequence). Deletions cut 2 bases from V and 6 bases from J, with 13 bases between. CDR3 sequence (DNA): TGTGCCAGCAGCTTACCCCCCGCGTTACCCGGGGAGCTGTTTTTT. Protein: CASSLPPALPGELFF.

The CDR3 sequence: CASSEVTGSYTF. The CDR3 bases are TGTGCCAGCAGTGAAGTGACAGGGAGCTACACCTTC. V and J are TRBV6-5 and TRBJ1-2; 7 bases match TRBD1. CDR3 length: 12 residues. CDR1 is MNHEY and CDR2 is SVGAGI in the germline V gene. After removal of 5 bases from V and 9 bases from J, the junction contained 6 bases not matched to a gene.